Here is one T cell receptor beta chain with its context. Trimming removed 3 bases from V and 5 bases from J, with 9 bases in between. The CDR3 covers 13 residues. TCRdb's copy holds only in-frame clones and misses some; the assay was immunoSEQ multiplex PCR. Among 100,000 or so clones listed, approximately 86% were seen once. This record comes from a study of blood T cell repertoires in COVID-19. Two negative PCRs, clearance, or symptom resolution had been documented for recovered Cohort 3 donors. The source material was PBMCs or T cells enriched from blood (not recorded which). The rearrangement links TRBV12-3 or TRBV12-4 to TRBJ2-3; D is possibly TRBD2 (6 bases). The sequence was collected from a woman in her 50s who had recovered from COVID-19. The CDR3 region is CASSFFGGDTQYF. In nucleotides, the CDR3 is TGTGCCAGCAGTTTTTTCGGGGGAGATACGCAGTATTTT.